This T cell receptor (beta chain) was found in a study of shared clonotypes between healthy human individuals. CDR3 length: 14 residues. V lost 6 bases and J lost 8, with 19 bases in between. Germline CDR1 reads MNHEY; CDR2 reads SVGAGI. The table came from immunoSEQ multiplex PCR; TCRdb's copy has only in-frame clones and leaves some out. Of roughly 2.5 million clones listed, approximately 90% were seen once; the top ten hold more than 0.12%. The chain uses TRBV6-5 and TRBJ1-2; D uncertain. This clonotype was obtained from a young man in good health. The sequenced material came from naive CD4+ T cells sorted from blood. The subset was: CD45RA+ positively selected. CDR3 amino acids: CASSKPAGWGGYTF. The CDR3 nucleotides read TGTGCCAGCAGCAAACCCGCGGGATGGGGAGGCTACACCTTC.